This TCR beta chain was observed in a study of blood T cell repertoires in COVID-19 (dated by TCRdb to 2018 to 2020). Regarding the complete study: Collaborator samples came from the United States, Italy and Spain and covered acute and convalescent phases of COVID-19. The prospective study material was composed of cDNA or gDNA derived from T cells, B-cell-depleted T cells, or PBMCs. Subjects who had been exposed to COVID-19, were actively infected with it, or had recovered from it provided the deeply sampled blood TCRbeta repertoires that made up the dataset. The repertoires were released in a freely available public database meant as a resource for research on the immune response to SARS-CoV-2. The samples were drawn from two sources: the first 160 participants of the ongoing ImmuneRACE study, and 1,000 to 1,500 subjects contributed by 6 global collaborators. Nearly every sample came with metadata listing a de-identified subject ID, COVID-19 status, age in years and sex. Where available, HLA class I and class II types were taken from metadata supplied by the sample provider and were not determined by assay-based typing.

Each collaborating institution followed its own protocols to collect whole blood in K2EDTA tubes. For TCRbeta analysis, collaborators shipped samples as frozen whole blood, isolated PBMCs, or DNA extracted from either of those sample types. TCRbeta CDR3 regions were amplified from genomic DNA by means of the immunoSEQ Assay, a bias-controlled multiplex PCR. The paper's processing steps were these. Nucleated cell counts per sample were estimated from amplification of reference gene primers within the assay. Sequence reads were collapsed and filtered to measure the absolute abundance of every unique TCRbeta CDR3 rearrangement. For each sample, productive Simpson clonality was calculated by taking the square root of Simpson's diversity index across productive rearrangements. TCRdb retrieved this table from immuneACCESS and kept in-frame rearrangements only. Not all clones are present; in checked studies, unresolved V genes account for under half, and no reason is known for the remainder. V and J calls and clone size are given by that table; D and trimming were obtained from the DNA. For this sample the table gives 90,000 to 100,000 clones, of which about four fifths were detected only once. Together, the top ten hold just under 2% of the sample.

Counted from cysteine to phenylalanine, this CDR3 has 18 amino acids. Left in the record is the CDR3 DNA by itself, 54 bases read in frame from the first base. The germline V gene (reference sequence) provides CDR1 MNHNY and CDR2 SVGAGI. V and J are trimmed by 5 bases and 7 bases, and the gene matches miss 18 bases of the junction. This clone is classified as medium-sized (0.01 to 0.1%). This clone's antigen is unknown. Base qualities are not provided; no much larger clone lies one nucleotide away. What the study reported, not specific to this receptor: The amount of clinical and demographic metadata varied by source and participant and was provided uncurated.

The receptor chain draws on TRBV6-6 and TRBJ1-2, with TRBD1 matching 11 junction bases. The clonotype was recovered from a man aged 65 to 85 with active or convalescent COVID-19. The sample taken for sequencing was peripheral blood. Read as DNA, the sequence is TGTGCCAGCAGTCCCAACCGGGACAGGGGGTCCCGAAGAGGTGGCTACACCTTC. Translated, this gives CASSPNRDRGSRRGGYTF.